This TCR beta chain was obtained from a study of T cells after somatic rescue of genetic block. Assay: immunoSEQ multiplex PCR; the TCRdb copy retains only in-frame clones and omits some. The sample has roughly 120,000 clones, approximately 90% seen once. V dropped 4 bases and J dropped 3 bases, with 18 bases sitting between them. The CDR3 has 16 residues. CDR1 and CDR2 from the germline V gene are KGHSH and LQKENI. Sequencing used peripheral blood mononuclear cells (PBMCs). The sequence was obtained from a woman under 30. This chain connects TRBV18 to TRBJ1-1; no reliable D call. The CDR3 loop reads CASSQFLSRSDTEAFF. CDR3 coding DNA: TGTGCCAGCTCACAATTTCTTTCCCGTTCGGACACTGAAGCTTTCTTT. Combining the CDR3 with reference TRBV18 and TRBJ1-1 gives the whole variable domain NAGVMQNPRHLVRRRGQEARLRCSPMKGHSHVYWYRQLPEEGLKFMVYLQKENIIDESGMPKERFSAEFPKEGPSILRIQQVVRGDSAAYFCASSQFLSRSDTEAFFGQGTRLTVV.